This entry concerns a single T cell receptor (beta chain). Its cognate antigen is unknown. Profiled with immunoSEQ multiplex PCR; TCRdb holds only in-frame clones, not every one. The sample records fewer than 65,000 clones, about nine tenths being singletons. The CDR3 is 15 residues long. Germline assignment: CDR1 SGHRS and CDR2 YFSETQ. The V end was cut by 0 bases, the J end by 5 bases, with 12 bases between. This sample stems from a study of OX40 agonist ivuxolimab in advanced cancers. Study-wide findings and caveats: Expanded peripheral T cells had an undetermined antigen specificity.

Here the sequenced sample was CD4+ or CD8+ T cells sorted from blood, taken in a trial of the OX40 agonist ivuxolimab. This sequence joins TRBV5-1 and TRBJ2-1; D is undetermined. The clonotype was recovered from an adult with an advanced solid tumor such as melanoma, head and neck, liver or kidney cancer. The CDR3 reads CASSLASTNNNEQFF. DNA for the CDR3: TGCGCCAGCAGCTTGGCCTCTACGAACAACAATGAGCAGTTCTTC. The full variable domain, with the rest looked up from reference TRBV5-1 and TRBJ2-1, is KAGVTQTPRYLIKTRGQQVTLSCSPISGHRSVSWYQQTPGQGLQFLFEYFSETQRNKGNFPGRFSGRQFSNSRSEMNVSTLELGDSALYLCASSLASTNNNEQFFGPGTRLTVL.